This TCR beta chain is drawn from a study of regulatory T cells in long-lasting Graves disease. Study-level findings and limits: TCR diversity was lower in persistent Graves' patients (versus newly diagnosed ones). Persistent patients shared more public clonotypes (roughly 3,000) than newly diagnosed patients (around 1,000). Persistent disease samples used TRBV28, TRBJ1-2 and TRBJ2-5 preferentially.

Germline CDR1 and CDR2: DFQATT and SNEGSKA (reference sequence). The germline V and J ends were trimmed by 0 bases and 4 bases, with 10 bases remaining between them. The CDR3 covers 15 residues. Arm-PCR of CDR3 regions with iRepertoire HTBI primers generated TCR beta libraries. TCRdb reprocessed the multiplex PCR reads via MiXCR and lists one record per CDR3 protein. The sample carries 300,000 or so distinct CDR3 sequences, 15% to 20% recorded once. This clonotype was counted a few times. Its specificity is unknown. Time point indicated: persistent/refractory GD, antithyroid drugs over 5 years with positive TRAb. The authors made the TCR library using RNA they extracted from PBMCs. An endocrinology department in Xi'an, China, recruited the patients.

The source of this sequence is a female donor with Graves disease. Source: peripheral blood mononuclear cells (PBMCs), taken when the disease was refractory, from a patient treated with antithyroid drugs. The chain employs TRBV20-1 and TRBJ1-6; TRBD1 might be the D (5 bases). Here the CDR3 DNA reads TGCAGTGCTAGAGATAGGACACAGTATAATTCACCCCTCCACTTT. It yields the protein CSARDRTQYNSPLHF.